The 27 T cell receptor beta chains reported below all come from one sample, sequenced in a study of T cells in Graves' hyperthyroidism and ophthalmopathy. TCR beta CDR3 regions were amplified from RNA. TCR CDR3 underwent first-round RT-PCR with the HTBI primer set. TCRdb used MiXCR to reprocess the multiplex PCR reads, holding one entry per CDR3 protein. This sample carries 90,000 to 120,000 distinct CDR3 sequences, about 16% of them seen once, and the ten largest clones take about 40%. Sequenced input: blood. The source of these receptors is a woman aged 45-65 years with Graves' hyperthyroidism.

The table lists this clonotype with many counts. The chain combines TRBV5-1 with TRBJ1-1, with D hard to call. The germline CDR1 and CDR2 sequences are SGHRS and YFSETQ. This CDR3 comprises 15 residues. V dropped 0 bases and J dropped 4 bases, with 13 bases sitting between them. The CDR3 bases are TGCGCCAGCAGCTTGGGGCTCACGTGGGGCACTGAAGCTTTCTTT. Its protein is CASSLGLTWGTEAFF.

Ten or more counts support this clonotype. The chain links TRBV6-2 or TRBV6-3 to TRBJ2-7; 9 nucleotides line up with TRBD1. CDR3 length equals 14 residues. V shed 5 bases and J 4 bases; nucleotides not matched to a gene: 6. Per the germline V gene, CDR1 is MNHEY and CDR2 is SVGEGT. CDR3 protein: CASSRDRGSYEQYV. CDR3 nucleotide sequence: TGTGCCAGCAGTCGCGACAGGGGGTCGTACGAGCAGTACGTC.

This clonotype was recorded many times. J is TRBJ2-5 and V is TRBV7-9; perhaps TRBD1 as D (6 bases). V lost 8 bases and J 0 bases, leaving 13 bases between the germline ends. The V gene's germline CDR1 is SEHNR and CDR2 FQNEAQ (reference sequence). This CDR3 contains 14 residues. CDR3: CASGNRDNQETQYF. The CDR3 DNA reads TGTGCCAGCGGAAACCGGGACAACCAAGAGACCCAGTACTTC.

This clonotype was detected ten times or more. The CDR3 sequence: CASSPGLAGGWEQFF. CDR3 nucleotides: TGTGCCAGCAGCCCTGGACTAGCGGGGGGGTGGGAGCAGTTCTTC. The chain uses TRBV3-1 and TRBJ2-1; 15 bases are shared with TRBD2. Germline trimming cut 4 bases from V and 10 bases from J; bases unmatched to any gene: 5. The germline V gene has CDR1 LGHDT and CDR2 YNNKEL (reference sequence). CDR3 length: 15 residues.

The table lists this clonotype with many counts. In DNA form, the CDR3 reads TGCAGTGCTAGAGATATCCGTACAGGGTCTACGTCCGGGGCCAACGTCCTGACTTTC. This translates into CSARDIRTGSTSGANVLTF. J is TRBJ2-6 and V is TRBV20-1; a possible D gene is TRBD1 (6 bases). The germline CDR1 and CDR2 sequences are DFQATT and SNEGSKA (reference sequence). The CDR3 is 19 amino acids. V shed 0 bases and J shed 4 bases, with 22 bases lying between them.

Ten or more counts support this clonotype. The genes are TRBV18 and TRBJ2-3; D remains ambiguous. CDR3 length: 14 amino acids. The germline V gene encodes CDR1 KGHSH and CDR2 LQKENI. Between the trimmed V and J ends, which lost 6 bases and 0 bases, there was a span of 10 bases. CDR3 nucleotide sequence: TGTGCCAGCTCCTACGACTCTAGCACAGATACGCAGTATTTT. Translating gives CASSYDSSTDTQYF.

This clonotype has a count of ten or more. The chain combines TRBV11-2 with TRBJ2-3; 12 nucleotides align to TRBD2. This CDR3 spans 15 amino acids. The germline CDR1 and CDR2 sequences are SGHAT and FQNNGV. Losses at the gene ends were 4 bases for V and 3 bases for J; bases not matched to a gene: 2. The CDR3 coding sequence is TGTGCCAGCAGCTCCCTAGCGGGAGGGACAGATACGCAGTATTTT. Its translation: CASSSLAGGTDTQYF. Full variable domain (outside the CDR3, taken from reference TRBV11-2 and TRBJ2-3): EAGVAQSPRYKIIEKRQSVAFWCNPISGHATLYWYQQILGQGPKLLIQFQNNGVVDDSQLPKDRFSAERLKGVDSTLKIQPAKLEDSAVYLCASSSLAGGTDTQYFGPGTRLTVL.

Regarding this clonotype: This may be a read error, as it is one base from a much larger clone. The chain is built from TRBV29-1 and TRBJ2-2; D gene uncertain. The V gene's germline CDR1 is SQVTM and CDR2 ANQGSEA. The CDR3 contains 11 residues. V was cut by 7 bases and J by 4 bases, with 7 bases left in between. Here the CDR3 reads CSGTSTGELFF. In DNA form, the CDR3 reads TGCAGCGGTACGAGCACCGGGGAGCTGTTTTTT.

This clonotype was detected many times. The V gene is TRBV7-2, the J gene TRBJ1-5, with D hard to call. The germline V gene encodes CDR1 SGHTA and CDR2 FQGNSA. The CDR3 spans 13 residues. V was cut by 3 bases and J by 4 bases, with 7 bases left in between. The CDR3 sequence is CASSFSRNQPQHF. CDR3 in DNA: TGTGCCAGCAGCTTCAGCCGAAATCAGCCCCAGCATTTT.

This clonotype was observed at least ten times. The chain uses TRBV2 and TRBJ1-1; TRBD1 agrees at 8 bases. This CDR3 has 13 residues. V gave up 6 bases and J gave up 5 bases; unmatched junction bases: 5. Germline V gene sequence: CDR1 SNHLY, CDR2 FYNNEI. CDR3 residues: CASRTGVSTEAFF. The CDR3 DNA reads as TGTGCCAGCAGGACAGGGGTATCGACTGAAGCTTTCTTT. The entire variable domain, with the rest obtained from reference TRBV2 and TRBJ1-1, is as follows: EPEVTQTPSHQVTQMGQEVILRCVPISNHLYFYWYRQILGQKVEFLVSFYNNEISEKSEIFDDQFSVERPDGSNFTLKIRSTKLEDSAMYFCASRTGVSTEAFFGQGTRLTVV.

V gene TRBV12-3 or TRBV12-4 combines with J gene TRBJ2-5, with 12 nucleotides matching TRBD2. The V gene end was trimmed by 4 bases and the J gene end by 1 base; junction bases not matched to a gene: 19. The CDR3 totals 21 residues. The CDR3 is CASSYRGLAGWGPPLQETQYF. The CDR3 DNA sequence: TGTGCCAGCAGTTATAGGGGACTAGCGGGCTGGGGACCACCCCTCCAAGAGACCCAGTACTTC.

At least ten counts were recorded for this clonotype. The chain has TRBV5-1 and TRBJ2-2; D not resolved. Per the germline V gene, CDR1 is SGHRS and CDR2 is YFSETQ. The length of the CDR3 is 17 residues. Trimming pared 0 bases from V and 3 bases from J, leaving 15 bases between. DNA of the CDR3: TGCGCCAGCAGCTTGGGAAGAGGTAACAGATACACCGGGGAGCTGTTTTTT. Its translation is CASSLGRGNRYTGELFF.

This clonotype was recorded at least ten times. The chain combines TRBV7-3 with TRBJ2-7; D tentatively reads TRBD1 or TRBD2 (5 bases each). Trimming pared 2 bases from V and 6 bases from J, leaving 11 bases between. Per the germline V gene, CDR1 is SGHTA and CDR2 is FQGTGA. The length of the CDR3 is 13 residues. CDR3: CASSLWAGTEQYV. CDR3 nucleotides: TGTGCCAGCAGCTTATGGGCAGGGACCGAGCAGTACGTC.

The chain recombines TRBV28 with TRBJ2-5; D not resolved. The CDR3 covers 13 residues. Germline loops: CDR1 MDHEN, CDR2 SYDVKM. Trimming shortened V by 6 bases and J by 2 bases, and 10 bases separated the two germline ends. CDR3 nucleotides: TGTGCCAGCAGGATGACAAAACAAGAGACCCAGTACTTC. Encoded protein: CASRMTKQETQYF.

This clonotype was recorded many times. The chain has TRBV5-1 and TRBJ1-1, with TRBD1 matching 7 bases. The CDR3 extends over 13 amino acids. Trimming took 2 bases from V and 6 from J; bases not matched to a gene: 4. Germline V gene sequence: CDR1 SGHRS, CDR2 YFSETQ. The CDR3 DNA sequence: TGCGCCAGCAGCTTCACAGGGGTGGCTGAAGCTTTCTTT. It translates to CASSFTGVAEAFF.

The J gene is TRBJ1-1, the V gene TRBV11-2, with D maybe TRBD1 (6 bases). The V gene's germline CDR1 is SGHAT and CDR2 FQNNGV. The germline V and J ends were trimmed by 3 bases and 5 bases, with 16 bases remaining between them. This CDR3 spans 15 amino acids. Here the CDR3 DNA reads TGTGCCAGCAGCTTTCGGACAGACCCCCTAACTGAAGCTTTCTTT. It is translated as CASSFRTDPLTEAFF.

Many counts were recorded for this clonotype. The chain joins TRBV27 to TRBJ2-2; the D gene is possibly TRBD2 (6 bases). Per germline, CDR1 MNHEY and CDR2 SMNVEV (reference sequence). With 3 bases removed from V and 4 bases from J, the gap between germline ends came to 9 bases. The CDR3 consists of 14 residues. The CDR3 loop is CASSFQGGTGELFF. In nucleotides, the CDR3 is TGTGCCAGCAGTTTTCAGGGAGGCACCGGGGAGCTGTTTTTT.

V and J are TRBV29-1 and TRBJ2-3, with 11 bases fitting TRBD2. Germline CDR1 SQVTM, CDR2 ANQGSEA. The length of the CDR3 is 15 residues. The trim removed 7 bases at V and 5 bases at J, leaving 11 bases unmatched. The CDR3 loop reads CSAPGLAGGGDTQYF. The CDR3 DNA reads as TGCAGCGCCCCCGGGCTAGCGGGAGGCGGAGATACGCAGTATTTT.

This clonotype was detected ten times or more. V and J are TRBV30 and TRBJ2-1; D is uncertain. V lost 3 bases, J lost 6 bases, and 9 bases lay in between. Germline CDR1 is GTSNPN and CDR2 is SVGIG (reference sequence). The CDR3 loop spans 12 amino acids. CDR3: CAWSPGVNEQFF. DNA of the CDR3: TGTGCCTGGAGCCCAGGAGTCAATGAGCAGTTCTTC.

This clonotype occurred many times. The rearrangement joins TRBV29-1 to TRBJ1-1; no clear D. V was cut by 3 bases and J by 5 bases, with 16 bases left in between. The V gene's germline CDR1 is SQVTM and CDR2 ANQGSEA. The CDR3 loop spans 14 amino acids. CDR3 DNA sequence: TGCAGCGTTGAGAACCACAAGGTAACGACTGAAGCTTTCTTT. Translation: CSVENHKVTTEAFF.

This rearrangement joins TRBV12-3 or TRBV12-4 to TRBJ1-1; perhaps TRBD1 as D (5 bases). With 6 bases removed from V and 3 bases from J, the gap between germline ends came to 14 bases. This CDR3 region has 14 residues. CDR3 nucleotide sequence: TGTGCCAGCAGAAAAGGGGCCGTTGACACTGAAGCTTTCTTT. This encodes CASRKGAVDTEAFF.

Many counts were recorded for this clonotype. The gene calls are TRBV12-3 or TRBV12-4 and TRBJ1-1, with a possible D match to TRBD1 (6 bases). Trimming left V 8 bases short and J 5 bases short, with 18 bases between. CDR3 size: 14 residues. The CDR3 is CASGNREMGTEAFF. The CDR3 bases are TGTGCCAGCGGAAACAGGGAGATGGGGACTGAAGCTTTCTTT.

This clonotype was seen ten or more times. This chain joins TRBV3-1 and TRBJ1-3, with D maybe TRBD1 (6 bases). This CDR3 has 15 residues. Germline V gene lookup returns CDR1 LGHDT and CDR2 YNNKEL (reference sequence). V shed 1 base and J shed 2 bases, with 9 bases lying between them. The chain's CDR3 is CASSQAPGAGNTIYF. The CDR3 coding sequence is TGTGCCAGCAGCCAAGCCCCAGGGGCTGGAAACACCATATATTTT.

The V and J genes are TRBV7-2 and TRBJ2-1, with 13 bases fitting TRBD2. J gave up 4 bases and V 5 bases, and 5 bases lay outside the gene matches. The CDR3 extends over 16 amino acids. CDR1 is SGHTA, CDR2 FQGNSA, per germline. DNA for the CDR3: TGTGCCAGCAGCGGACTAGCGGGAGCTTCATACAATGAGCAGTTCTTC. Translation gives CASSGLAGASYNEQFF. Full variable domain (missing parts from reference TRBV7-2 and TRBJ2-1): GAGVSQSPSNKVTEKGKDVELRCDPISGHTALYWYRQSLGQGLEFLIYFQGNSAPDKSGLPSDRFSAERTGGSVSTLTIQRTQQEDSAVYLCASSGLAGASYNEQFFGPGTRLTVL.

There are many counts of this clonotype. This chain links TRBV18 with TRBJ2-5; 8 bases are shared with TRBD2. CDR1 and CDR2 from the germline V gene are KGHSH and LQKENI. The CDR3 has 13 residues. The junction had 5 bases not matched to a gene; V was cut back by 6 bases and J by 5 bases. The CDR3 here is CASSPGLVETQYF. Written as DNA, the CDR3 is TGTGCCAGCTCCCCGGGACTAGTGGAGACCCAGTACTTC.

This clonotype was observed many times. This chain uses TRBV24-1 with TRBJ2-5; D gene uncertain. Trimming shortened V by 0 bases and J by 1 base, and 8 bases separated the two germline ends. Germline V gene sequence: CDR1 KGHDR, CDR2 SFDVKD. The CDR3 length is 15 residues. The CDR3 DNA reads as TGTGCCACCAGTGATTTGGCGGATTCCCAAGAGACCCAGTACTTC. Protein product: CATSDLADSQETQYF.

This clonotype was recorded many times. This chain connects TRBV20-1 to TRBJ2-7; possible D gene TRBD1, 5 bases. The CDR3 contains 13 residues. V lost 4 bases and J lost 2, with 12 bases in between. The V gene's germline CDR1 is DFQATT and CDR2 SNEGSKA (reference sequence). CDR3 nucleotides: TGCAGTGCTACACACAGGTATACCTACGAGCAGTACGTC. Its translation is CSATHRYTYEQYV.